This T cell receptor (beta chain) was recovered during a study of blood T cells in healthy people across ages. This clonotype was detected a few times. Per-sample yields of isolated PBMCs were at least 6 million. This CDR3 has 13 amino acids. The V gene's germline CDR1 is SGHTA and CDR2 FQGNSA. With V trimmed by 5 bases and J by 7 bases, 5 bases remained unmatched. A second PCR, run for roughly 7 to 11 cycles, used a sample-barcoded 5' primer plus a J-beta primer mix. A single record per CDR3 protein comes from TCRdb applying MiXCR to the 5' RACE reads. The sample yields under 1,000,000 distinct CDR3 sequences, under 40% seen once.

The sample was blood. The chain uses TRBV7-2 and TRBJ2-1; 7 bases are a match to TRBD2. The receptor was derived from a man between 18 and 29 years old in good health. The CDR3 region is CASSAQLANEQFF. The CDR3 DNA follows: TGTGCCAGCAGCGCCCAACTAGCGAATGAGCAGTTCTTC.